Sequencing of this TCR beta chain was carried out in a study of blood T cell repertoires in COVID-19 (TCRdb year 2020). Regarding the study in general: Samples from collaborators originated in the United States, Italy and Spain and spanned both the acute and convalescent phases of COVID-19. Sample metadata almost always included a de-identified subject ID, COVID-19 status, age in years and sex. HLA class I and class II types, where available, came from metadata supplied by the sample provider rather than from assay-based typing. The material from the prospective study consisted of cDNA or gDNA derived from T cells, B-cell-depleted T cells, or PBMCs. The dataset comprised deeply sampled blood TCRbeta repertoires from subjects exposed to, actively infected with, or recovered from COVID-19. The samples were drawn from the first 160 participants of the ongoing ImmuneRACE study and from 1,254 subjects provided by 6 global collaborators. The repertoires were made available in a free public database intended to serve as a resource for research on the immune response to SARS-CoV-2. Study-wide conclusions, independent of this receptor: The amount of clinical and demographic metadata varied by source and participant and was provided uncurated.

TCRbeta CDR3 regions were amplified from genomic DNA by means of the immunoSEQ Assay, a bias-controlled multiplex PCR. The paper's processing steps were these. Nucleated cell counts per sample were estimated from amplification of reference gene primers within the assay. To quantify the absolute abundance of each unique TCRbeta CDR3 rearrangement, sequence reads were collapsed and filtered. Productive Simpson clonality was computed per sample as the square root of Simpson's diversity index over productive rearrangements. TCRdb's version of the immuneACCESS table is confined to in-frame rearrangements and falls short of the full clone set. An unresolved V gene accounts for under half of the shortfall where checked; the remainder is of unknown origin. The V and J calls and clone size are taken from that table; D and trimming were inferred from the DNA. Here the sample has roughly 400,000 clones; over 75% occur a single time. The ten largest make up 1.4% of the sample.

Comment on this clone: What this receptor recognizes is not known. No base-level quality is on record; no much larger clone is a single base apart.

Taken from the germline V gene (reference sequence), the CDR1 and CDR2 loops are LNHNV and YYDKDF. The trim is 1 base for V and 1 base for J, with a gap of 12 bases between the germline ends. The CDR3 holds 16 amino acids from the cysteine to the phenylalanine. Left in the record is the CDR3 DNA by itself, 48 bases read in frame from the first base. Enrolling through a virtual design, the prospective study's participants ranged in age from roughly 18 to 89 years and lived across about two dozen United States geographic areas. In the prospective study, participants were assigned to cohorts based on the clinical history participants reported in a screening survey and a study questionnaire. Exposed participants had been in contact, within 2 weeks of entering the study, with a person who had a PCR-confirmed or clinician-diagnosed case of COVID-19. Each participant in the prospective study had whole blood, serum and a nasopharyngeal or oropharyngeal swab collected by mobile phlebotomists. Prospective study participants could optionally give additional blood draws and questionnaires over a roughly two-month period. Before DNA extraction, prospective study blood samples were shipped either frozen or at room temperature.

Rearrangement joined TRBV15 to TRBJ2-3; too little of a D gene remains to name it. Material for sequencing was PBMCs or T cells enriched from blood (not recorded which). This TCR was sampled from a woman in her late teens or twenties who had been exposed to COVID-19. The nucleotide sequence is TGTGCCACCAGCAGAGTAGTACTTGGTGGCACAGATACGCAGTATTTT. Its amino acids are CATSRVVLGGTDTQYF.